This T cell receptor (beta chain) came from a study of blood T cell repertoires in COVID-19. This CDR3 region has 14 residues. Germline assignment: CDR1 SGHTA and CDR2 FQGNSA. With 4 bases clipped from V and 6 bases from J, the junction kept 2 bases outside the gene matches. The data were produced by immunoSEQ multiplex PCR, yet TCRdb's version contains in-frame clones alone and is incomplete. The repertoire includes about 120,000 clones, about 86% of them detected once, and almost 0.9% sits in the top ten. J is TRBJ2-7 and V is TRBV7-2; TRBD2 matches 14 bases. Source material: peripheral blood. The receptor was isolated from a woman in her forties or fifties with active or convalescent COVID-19. The CDR3 is CASSSGLAGVEQYF. The CDR3 DNA reads TGTGCCAGCAGCTCGGGACTAGCGGGAGTCGAGCAGTACTTC. The full variable domain, with the rest looked up from reference TRBV7-2 and TRBJ2-7, is GAGVSQSPSNKVTEKGKDVELRCDPISGHTALYWYRQSLGQGLEFLIYFQGNSAPDKSGLPSDRFSAERTGGSVSTLTIQRTQQEDSAVYLCASSSGLAGVEQYFGPGTRLTVT.